This T cell receptor beta chain was observed in a study of T-cell memory formation after mild COVID-19. Study findings and constraints: Later expanders leaned toward CD4+, whereas clones contracting from day 15 to 85 were balanced CD4/CD8. Some clones that responded turned up in pre-infection memory, which suggests that cross-reactive memory joined in.

In its sample, this clonotype was seen a few times. What it recognizes is unknown. This CDR3 region has 14 residues. Trimming shortened V by 4 bases and J by 2 bases, and 11 bases separated the two germline ends. Germline CDR1 reads LNHDA; CDR2 reads SQIVND (reference sequence). A 5'RACE reaction primed in the constant segment made cDNA libraries of TCR alpha and TCR beta, and these carried sample barcodes and UMIs. One entry per CDR3 protein, called by TCRdb with MiXCR from the 5' RACE reads. The repertoire holds some 320,000 distinct CDR3 sequences, with approximately 15% as singletons. The receptor was derived from a man younger than 35 who had mild COVID-19 (a few samples of this study predate the infection). Cell type and time point are not known. The J gene is TRBJ2-5, the V gene TRBV19; D is ambiguous. The sample comprised PBMCs or a T cell subset sorted from them (not recorded which). The CDR3 loop is CASSTRQVQETQYF. CDR3 in DNA: TGTGCCAGTAGTACCCGCCAAGTACAAGAGACCCAGTACTTC.